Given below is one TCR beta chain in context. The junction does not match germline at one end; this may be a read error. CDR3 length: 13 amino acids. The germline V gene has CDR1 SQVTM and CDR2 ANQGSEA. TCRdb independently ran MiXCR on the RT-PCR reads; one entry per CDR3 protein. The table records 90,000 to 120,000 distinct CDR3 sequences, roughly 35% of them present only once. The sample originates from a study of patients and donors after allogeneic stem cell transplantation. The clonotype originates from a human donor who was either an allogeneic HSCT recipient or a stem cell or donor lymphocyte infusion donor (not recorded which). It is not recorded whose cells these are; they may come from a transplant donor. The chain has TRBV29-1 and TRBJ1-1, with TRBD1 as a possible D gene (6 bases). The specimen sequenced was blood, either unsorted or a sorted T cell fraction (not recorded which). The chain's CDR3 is CSVEDMPPHRVVF. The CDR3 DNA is TGCAGCGTTGAAGATATGCCCCCCCACAGGGTAGTCTTT.